The clone carrying this T cell receptor beta chain came up many times. The antigen is not known. The data were taken from a study of T cells after yellow fever vaccination. About the research overall: Fractions of low cell number were prepared using SMART-Seq v4 Ultra Low Input.

Researchers made TCR cDNA using 5'RACE template switching, and this step added a universal primer site and UMIs. One entry per CDR3 protein, called by TCRdb with MiXCR from the 5' RACE reads. The sample includes roughly 50,000 distinct CDR3 sequences, less than 9% of them seen just once. Points from the study as a whole: Clones that expanded after primary vaccination mostly reappeared after the booster (roughly 96% CD4, about 91% CD8). A faster peak, day 5 versus 15, was reached by the weaker secondary response.

The CDR3 runs 15 residues. CDR1 SGHVS and CDR2 FQNEAQ come from the germline V gene. V lost 1 base to trimming and J lost 1 base, with 9 bases between them. This clonotype was sampled from a man younger than 35 who received the YFV17D yellow fever vaccine. The starting material was CD8+ T cells sorted from PBMCs, obtained roughly 14 days after the first yellow fever vaccination. The chain couples TRBV7-8 to TRBJ2-3, with D possibly being TRBD2 (6 bases). CDR3 DNA: TGTGCCAGCAGCTTAGGCCCGGGGGGCACAGATACGCAGTATTTT. Its protein is CASSLGPGGTDTQYF. The variable domain in full, completed from reference TRBV7-8 and TRBJ2-3, reads GAGVSQSPRYKVAKRGQDVALRCDPISGHVSLFWYQQALGQGPEFLTYFQNEAQLDKSGLPSDRFFAERPEGSVSTLKIQRTQQEDSAVYLCASSLGPGGTDTQYFGPGTRLTVL.